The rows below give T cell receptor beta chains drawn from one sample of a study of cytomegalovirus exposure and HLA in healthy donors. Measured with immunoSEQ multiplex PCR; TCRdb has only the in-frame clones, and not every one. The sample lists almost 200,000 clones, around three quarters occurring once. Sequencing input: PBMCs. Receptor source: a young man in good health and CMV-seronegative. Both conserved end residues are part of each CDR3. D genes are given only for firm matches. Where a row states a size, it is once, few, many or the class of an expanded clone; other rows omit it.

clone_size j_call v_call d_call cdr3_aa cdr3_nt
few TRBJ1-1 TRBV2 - CASTRQAMNTEAFF TGTGCCAGCACAAGACAAGCAATGAACACTGAAGCTTTCTTT
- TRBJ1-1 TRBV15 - CATSRGPGATGTEAFF TGTGCCACCAGCAGAGGCCCCGGTGCGACCGGGACTGAAGCTTTCTTT
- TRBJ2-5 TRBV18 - CASSPGPETQYF TGTGCCAGCTCACCAGGGCCAGAGACCCAGTACTTC
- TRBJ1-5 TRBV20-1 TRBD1 CSAYRGQPQHF TGCAGTGCTTACAGGGGTCAGCCCCAGCATTTT
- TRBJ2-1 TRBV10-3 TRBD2 CAGSSGTSDYNEQFF TGTGCCGGGAGTTCCGGGACTAGCGACTACAATGAGCAGTTCTTC
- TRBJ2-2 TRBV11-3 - CASSLGEQRNTGELFF TGTGCCAGCAGCTTAGGGGAGCAGCGTAACACCGGGGAGCTGTTTTTT
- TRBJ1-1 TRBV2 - CASTAGATEAFF TGTGCCAGCACTGCGGGGGCCACTGAAGCTTTCTTT
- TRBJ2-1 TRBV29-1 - CSVEDLASYNEQFF TGCAGCGTTGAAGACCTAGCGTCCTACAATGAGCAGTTCTTC
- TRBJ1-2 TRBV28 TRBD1 CASSWDRPNYGYTF TGTGCCAGCAGTTGGGACAGGCCCAACTATGGCTACACCTTC
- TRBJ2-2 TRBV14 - CASSRGYTGELFF TGTGCCAGCAGCAGGGGATACACCGGGGAGCTGTTTTTT
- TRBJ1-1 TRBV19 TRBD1 CASSMRTGIMNTEAFF TGTGCCAGTAGTATGAGGACAGGGATCATGAACACTGAAGCTTTCTTT
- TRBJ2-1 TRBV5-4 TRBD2 CASSLAGTSGSYNEQFF TGTGCCAGCAGCTTGGCGGGGACTAGCGGGAGCTACAATGAGCAGTTCTTC
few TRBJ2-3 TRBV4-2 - CASSSQRLTDTQYF TGTGCCAGCAGCTCCCAACGACTCACAGATACGCAGTATTTT
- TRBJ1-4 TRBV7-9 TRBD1 CASRNRGGQGEKLFF TGTGCCAGCAGAAACCGAGGAGGACAGGGCGAAAAACTGTTTTTT
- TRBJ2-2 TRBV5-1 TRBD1 CASSLRQGAGVSGELFF TGCGCCAGCAGCCTAAGACAGGGGGCAGGTGTGTCCGGGGAGCTGTTTTTT
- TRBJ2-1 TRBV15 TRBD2 CATSLSGSALWEQFF TGTGCCACCAGCCTCAGCGGGAGCGCCCTATGGGAGCAGTTCTTC
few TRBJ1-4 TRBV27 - CASRMGTFSTNEKLFF TGTGCCAGCAGGATGGGGACTTTCTCAACTAATGAAAAACTGTTTTTT
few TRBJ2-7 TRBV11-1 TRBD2 CASSLAGGNYEQYF TGTGCCAGCAGTCTAGCGGGAGGGAATTACGAGCAGTACTTC
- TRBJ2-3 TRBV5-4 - CASSLGVTDTDTQYF TGTGCCAGCAGCTTAGGGGTCACCGACACAGATACGCAGTATTTT
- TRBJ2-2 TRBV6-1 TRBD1 CASSEAGTGVTGELFF TGTGCCAGCAGCGAAGCCGGGACAGGGGTCACCGGGGAGCTGTTTTTT
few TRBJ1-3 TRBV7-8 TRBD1 CASSLDRGDTIYF TGTGCCAGCAGCTTAGACAGGGGTGACACCATATATTTT
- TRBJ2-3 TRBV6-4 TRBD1 CASNQDRGFIADTQYF TGTGCCAGCAATCAAGACAGGGGTTTTATCGCAGATACGCAGTATTTT
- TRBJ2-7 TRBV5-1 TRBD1 CASSYDREYVEQYF TGCGCCAGCAGTTATGACAGGGAGTACGTCGAGCAGTACTTC
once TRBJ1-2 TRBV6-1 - CASRDSNYGYTF TGTGCCAGCAGGGACAGTAACTATGGCTACACCTTC
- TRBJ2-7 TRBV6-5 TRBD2 CASSYSGTSGYEQYF TGTGCCAGCAGTTACTCTGGGACTAGCGGATACGAGCAGTACTTC
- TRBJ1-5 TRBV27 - CASSLLAGNQPQHF TGTGCCAGCAGTTTACTGGCGGGCAATCAGCCCCAGCATTTT
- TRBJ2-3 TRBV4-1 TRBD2 CASSQVLAGGVTDTQYF TGCGCCAGCAGCCAAGTACTAGCGGGAGGGGTTACAGATACGCAGTATTTT
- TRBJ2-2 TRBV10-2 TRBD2 CASSEPGGNTGELFF TGCGCCAGCAGTGAGCCGGGGGGGAACACCGGGGAGCTGTTTTTT
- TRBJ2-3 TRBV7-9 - CASKGDTDTQYF TGTGCCAGCAAAGGGGACACAGATACGCAGTATTTT
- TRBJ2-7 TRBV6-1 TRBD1 CASSEGTGRYEQYF TGTGCCAGCAGTGAAGGGACAGGGAGATACGAGCAGTACTTC
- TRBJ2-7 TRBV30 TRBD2 CAWSGGLAGYEQYF TGTGCCTGGAGTGGAGGACTAGCGGGATACGAGCAGTACTTC
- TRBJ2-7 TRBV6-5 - CASSYSGGGPYEQYF TGTGCCAGCAGTTACAGTGGGGGGGGCCCCTACGAGCAGTACTTC
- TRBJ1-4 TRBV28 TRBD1 CASSLRDRGEKLFF TGTGCCAGCAGTTTAAGGGACAGGGGGGAAAAACTGTTTTTT